The T cell receptor (beta chain) described here comes from a study of cytomegalovirus exposure and HLA in healthy donors. The donors were members of the validation cohort comprising over a hundred subjects, separate from the roughly 670-subject first cohort. This clone was counted only a few times. The target antigen is unknown. Using immunoSEQ multiplex PCR, the repertoire was profiled, and TCRdb retains in-frame clones only, with some absent. The sample records more than 85,000 clones, roughly 87% being singletons. Study outcomes and limitations: Cytomegalovirus-associated TCR beta chains were listed, numbering roughly 150. It was found in a later analysis that first-cohort TCR clusters tended to co-occur in the approximately 120 validation repertoires.

CDR3 length equals 13 residues. V was clipped by 6 bases and J by 2 bases, with 10 bases between them. Germline CDR1 and CDR2: MDHEN and SYDVKM. The gene calls are TRBV28 and TRBJ2-5; D is unclear. The TCR sequence derives from a woman aged 18-29 years in good health and CMV-seronegative. The sequenced material came from PBMCs. Written as DNA, the CDR3 is TGTGCCAGCAGCCGCATACTACAAGAGACCCAGTACTTC. As protein: CASSRILQETQYF.